The present T cell receptor (beta chain) was sequenced within a study of blood T cells in healthy people across ages. Points from the study as a whole: From one million sequenced T cells, diversity estimates were lower bounds. Among long-lived donors, naive CD4+ cells were more numerous and diversity higher than in aged donors.

Points on this clonotype: Its matching antigen is unknown. The junction shows a germline mismatch at one end, possibly a read error.

Through a sample-barcoded 5' primer and a J-beta primer mix, a second PCR was run for about 7 to 12 cycles. The template-switch adaptor, which had 12 random nucleotides, put a tag on each cDNA molecule. Paired-end reads containing CDR3 totaled no fewer than 2.5 million for each sample. Using its own MiXCR run on the 5' RACE reads, TCRdb lists one record per CDR3 protein. This table holds 850,000 to 1,000,000 distinct CDR3 sequences, 45% to 60% found once. The receptor was isolated from a woman aged 60-75 years in good health. The specimen was blood.

The CDR3 region is CVSSRDSGSSYNEQFF. The CDR3 nucleotides are TGTGTCAGCAGCCGAGATAGCGGTAGCTCCTACAATGAGCAGTTCTTC. The chain couples TRBV7-6 to TRBJ2-1, with TRBD2 as a possible D gene (6 bases). The germline V gene has CDR1 SGHVS and CDR2 FNYEAQ. The length of the CDR3 is 16 residues.